The entry that follows covers one T cell receptor beta chain sequence. The protocol was immunoSEQ multiplex PCR, while the TCRdb copy is restricted to in-frame clones and leaves out a portion. The data contain tens of thousands of clones, 91% of them seen just once; the ten biggest clones take up 4.9%. These data belong to a study of resident and recirculating memory T cells in vitiligo. Overall study: Epidermis came from shave biopsies of lesional and nonlesional sites, plus PBMCs.

Germline CDR1 reads SGHTA; CDR2 reads FQGNSA. V shed 6 bases, J shed 4 bases, and the junction held 7 bases outside the gene matches. The CDR3 is made up of 14 amino acids. The gene calls are TRBV7-2 and TRBJ2-7, with 9 bases fitting TRBD1. The sequenced sample consisted of blood. The clonotype comes from a male donor with vitiligo. The chain's CDR3 is CASSYGQGRYEQYF. The CDR3 DNA reads TGTGCCAGCAGTTACGGACAGGGGCGGTACGAGCAGTACTTC.